This T cell receptor (beta chain) was sequenced during a study of type 1 regulatory T cells. On this clonotype: Its matching antigen is unknown.

Using its own MiXCR run on the reads, TCRdb lists one record per CDR3 protein. Of about 68,000 distinct CDR3 sequences listed, 63% are singletons. V shed 5 bases and J shed 1 base, with 8 bases lying between them. CDR3 size: 13 residues. In germline, CDR1 is DFQATT, CDR2 SNEGSKA (reference sequence). The chain combines TRBV20-1 with TRBJ1-4, with a possible D match to TRBD1 (6 bases). The specimen sequenced was cultured T cells, either the whole culture or a sorted T cell fraction (not recorded which). Described subset: Tr1-enriched cell product generated in vitro against host alloantigens. This sequence originates from a human donor in good health. The chain's CDR3 is CSAQQGTNEKLFF. The CDR3 DNA reads as TGCAGTGCTCAACAGGGAACTAATGAAAAACTGTTTTTT.